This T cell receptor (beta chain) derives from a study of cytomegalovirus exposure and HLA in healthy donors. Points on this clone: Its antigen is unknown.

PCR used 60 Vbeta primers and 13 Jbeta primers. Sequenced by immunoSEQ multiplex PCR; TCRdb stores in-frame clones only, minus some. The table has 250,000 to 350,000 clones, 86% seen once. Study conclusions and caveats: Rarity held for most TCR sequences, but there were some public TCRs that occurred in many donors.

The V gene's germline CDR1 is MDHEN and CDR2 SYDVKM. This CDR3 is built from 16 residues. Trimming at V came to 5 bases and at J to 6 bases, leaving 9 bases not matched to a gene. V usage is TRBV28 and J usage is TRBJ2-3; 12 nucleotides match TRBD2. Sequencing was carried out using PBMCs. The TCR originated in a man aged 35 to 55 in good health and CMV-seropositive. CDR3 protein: CASSPPGLAGLDTQYF. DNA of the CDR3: TGTGCCAGCAGTCCCCCAGGACTAGCGGGACTGGATACGCAGTATTTT.